This T cell receptor (beta chain) was identified in a study of Graves' ophthalmopathy and Graves' hyperthyroidism. Study results and caveats: Most thyroid clonotypes with frequency above 0.001 were detected in blood too. The model predicted ophthalmopathy progression with around 70% sensitivity and around 74% specificity.

Moderate-to-severe activity, with CAS ≥3, NOSPECS ≥4 and duration under 3 months, characterized the donors with ophthalmopathy. V lost 0 bases, J lost 4 bases, and 15 bases lay in between. Germline CDR1 SSHAT, CDR2 FNYEAQ (reference sequence). This CDR3 contains 16 residues. Of note for this clonotype: Antigen specificity is unknown.

As the template, RNA transcripts were used to amplify TCR beta CDR3 regions. RT-PCR with HTBI primers came first, then second-round multiplex PCR. MiXCR, run by TCRdb on the multiplex PCR reads, gives a single entry per CDR3 protein. Among hundreds of thousands of distinct CDR3 sequences listed, 35% to 50% were seen once. The chain employs TRBV7-7 and TRBJ2-5; D remains unclear. The clonotype comes from an adult man with Graves' ophthalmopathy. The sequenced sample consisted of peripheral blood. CDR3 sequence: CASSLANPLWGETQYF. In nucleotides, the CDR3 is TGTGCCAGCAGCTTAGCAAACCCCTTATGGGGAGAGACCCAGTACTTC.